A selection of T cell receptor beta chains follows, all from one sample in a study of blood T cells in healthy people across ages. MiXCR, applied by TCRdb to the 5' RACE reads, yields one record per CDR3 protein. The data show about 1.4 million distinct CDR3 sequences, 55% to 75% seen once. What was sequenced was blood. These receptors were taken from a man between 18 and 29 years old in good health. CDR3s include the opening cysteine and the closing phenylalanine or tryptophan. Each record gives: CDR3 protein, J gene, V gene, clone size. Clone size, where shown, is once, few, many, or a class for clones that have expanded.

CDR3 protein: CASRLQRVKDSYNGQFF; J gene: TRBJ2-1; V gene: TRBV5-6; clone size: .
CDR3 protein: CASSNLLARVGEQFF; J gene: TRBJ2-1; V gene: TRBV7-8; clone size: .
CDR3 protein: CASSETGVFNEQFF; J gene: TRBJ2-1; V gene: TRBV25-1; clone size: .
CDR3 protein: CASSGPRLEQFF; J gene: TRBJ2-1; V gene: TRBV27; clone size: .
CDR3 protein: CSVVEAGETQYF; J gene: TRBJ2-5; V gene: TRBV29-1; clone size: few
CDR3 protein: CASSLVSRVNEETQYF; J gene: TRBJ2-5; V gene: TRBV7-6; clone size: .
CDR3 protein: CASMLVAASYNEQFF; J gene: TRBJ2-1; V gene: TRBV27; clone size: .
CDR3 protein: CASSPQGARQPQHF; J gene: TRBJ1-5; V gene: TRBV27; clone size: .
CDR3 protein: CASSLGRRGYEKLFF; J gene: TRBJ1-4; V gene: TRBV7-2; clone size: few
CDR3 protein: CSCQGQGAILRYGYTF; J gene: TRBJ1-2; V gene: TRBV20-1; clone size: .
CDR3 protein: CSDTGTTLTDTQYF; J gene: TRBJ2-3; V gene: TRBV20-1; clone size: .
CDR3 protein: CASSQAVSHEQYF; J gene: .; V gene: TRBV3-1; clone size: .
CDR3 protein: CVSSEGDRGPYNYGYTF; J gene: TRBJ1-2; V gene: TRBV2; clone size: .
CDR3 protein: CASSVAGDPYEQYF; J gene: TRBJ2-7; V gene: TRBV7-8; clone size: .
CDR3 protein: CASMVTGETQYF; J gene: TRBJ2-5; V gene: TRBV10-2; clone size: .
CDR3 protein: CASRALTTLGDEQFF; J gene: TRBJ2-1; V gene: TRBV4-2; clone size: .
CDR3 protein: CASSDGGLYTEAFF; J gene: TRBJ1-1; V gene: TRBV2; clone size: .
CDR3 protein: CASSPDYTDTQYF; J gene: TRBJ2-3; V gene: TRBV7-2; clone size: few
CDR3 protein: CASSQEPRAGWETQYF; J gene: TRBJ2-5; V gene: TRBV4-1; clone size: .
CDR3 protein: CASSLKNNQPQHF; J gene: TRBJ1-5; V gene: TRBV6-6; clone size: .
CDR3 protein: CASSWDSTLSGANVLTF; J gene: TRBJ2-6; V gene: TRBV12-3/TRBV12-4; clone size: .
CDR3 protein: CASSLAGTEIYGYTF; J gene: TRBJ1-2; V gene: TRBV7-9; clone size: .